Each of the 15 T cell receptor beta chains below was sequenced from the same sample in a study of cytomegalovirus exposure and HLA in healthy donors (dated by TCRdb to between 2016 and 2019). Library method: the immunoSEQ multiplex PCR assay. A mixture of 60 forward primers for TCR Vbeta segments and 13 reverse primers for TCR Jbeta segments was used in the multiplex PCR. Drawn from immuneACCESS, this table holds only the in-frame rearrangements with V and J called that TCRdb kept. Clones are partly lost; checked studies trace under half to an unresolved V gene and leave the rest unexplained. In all, the sample holds approximately 140,000 clones, and roughly 80% of those were seen once. The ten largest clones take up 1.6% of the sample. Material: PBMCs. Receptors were obtained from a female donor in good health and CMV-seronegative.

V and J are TRBV27 and TRBJ1-2; TRBD1 agrees at 8 bases. V shed 9 bases and J 2 bases; nucleotides not matched to a gene: 23. Per germline, CDR1 MNHEY and CDR2 SMNVEV (reference sequence). CDR3 size: 19 residues. The DNA for the CDR3 is TGTGCCAGTTGGGGGGGGCCAGGGGGCTCAGAAGCAGTGAACTATGGCTACACCTTC. Its translation is CASWGGPGGSEAVNYGYTF.

The chain joins TRBV25-1 to TRBJ1-2; 10 nucleotides align to TRBD1. Germline values: CDR1 MGHDK, CDR2 SYGVNS. CDR3 length: 15 residues. The V and J ends lost 3 bases and 3 bases, in that order; junction bases with no gene match: 4. The CDR3 region is CASSETGQGYYGYTF. CDR3 sequence (DNA): TGTGCCAGCAGTGAGACGGGACAGGGGTACTATGGCTACACCTTC.

The V call is TRBV6-1, the J call TRBJ1-1, with TRBD1 matching over 8 bases. J gave up 1 base and V 5 bases, and 3 bases lay outside the gene matches. The CDR3 runs to 14 residues. The germline V gene has CDR1 MNHNS and CDR2 SASEGT. The CDR3 loop is CASSMGQENTEAFF. The CDR3 nucleotides are TGTGCCAGCAGTATGGGACAGGAGAACACTGAAGCTTTCTTT.

This chain uses TRBV28 with TRBJ1-5; 7 nucleotides align to TRBD1. Trimming took 1 base from V and 0 from J; bases not matched to a gene: 9. The germline V gene encodes CDR1 MDHEN and CDR2 SYDVKM. This CDR3 is 18 amino acids long. The CDR3 DNA reads TGTGCCAGCAGTTTATTGGTCTGGACAGGCTTTAGCAATCAGCCCCAGCATTTT. Translation gives CASSLLVWTGFSNQPQHF. The full variable domain, with the rest looked up from reference TRBV28 and TRBJ1-5, is DVKVTQSSRYLVKRTGEKVFLECVQDMDHENMFWYRQDPGLGLRLIYFSYDVKMKEKGDIPEGYSVSREKKERFSLILESASTNQTSMYLCASSLLVWTGFSNQPQHFGDGTRLSIL.

J is TRBJ2-7 and V is TRBV10-2, with TRBD1 identical over 8 bases. CDR3 length: 15 residues. Germline-derived CDR1 and CDR2 are WSHSY and SAAADI. The V and J ends lost 6 bases and 3 bases, in that order; junction bases with no gene match: 10. This CDR3 reads CASRTDRATFYEQYF. The CDR3 DNA reads as TGCGCCAGCAGAACGGACAGGGCAACATTCTACGAGCAGTACTTC.

This clone was picked up a small number of times. V and J are TRBV9 and TRBJ2-1, with D perhaps TRBD2 (7 bases). The V end lost 3 bases, the J end lost 1 base, and 17 bases lay between the germline ends. This CDR3 region has 17 residues. CDR1 and CDR2 (germline): SGDLS, YYNGEE. CDR3 in DNA: TGTGCCAGCAGCGCAAGTCCCGGGGGGCCGTCCTACAATGAGCAGTTCTTC. Protein product: CASSASPGGPSYNEQFF.

The chain joins TRBV18 to TRBJ2-7, with 8 positions matching TRBD1. The J segment lost 3 bases and the V segment lost 6 bases, leaving 7 bases of the junction unmatched. Germline lookup yields CDR1 KGHSH and CDR2 LQKENI. The CDR3 covers 14 residues. The CDR3 DNA sequence: TGTGCCAGCTCGCTACAAGGACAGGGCTACGAGCAGTACTTC. This encodes CASSLQGQGYEQYF.

The gene calls are TRBV27 and TRBJ1-5; D not resolved. The CDR3 runs 15 residues. V lost 2 bases and J 1 base, leaving 9 bases between the germline ends. Germline assignment: CDR1 MNHEY and CDR2 SMNVEV (reference sequence). The CDR3 reads CASSLGQRSNQPQHF. In nucleotides, the CDR3 is TGTGCCAGCAGTTTAGGGCAGAGAAGCAATCAGCCCCAGCATTTT.

V is TRBV6-4 and J is TRBJ2-3; the match to TRBD1 covers 8 bases. The V and J ends lost 4 bases and 3 bases, in that order; junction bases with no gene match: 6. CDR1 is MRHNA and CDR2 is SNTAGT in the germline V gene. The CDR3 is 15 residues long. As DNA, the CDR3 is TGTGCCAGCAGTGGGGGCAGGGGGCGAACAGATACGCAGTATTTT. Protein product: CASSGGRGRTDTQYF.

The V and J genes are TRBV7-9 and TRBJ2-7; 13 nucleotides align to TRBD2. This CDR3 spans 19 amino acids. The germline V gene has CDR1 SEHNR and CDR2 FQNEAQ (reference sequence). J was trimmed by 1 base and V by 4 bases; bases with no gene match: 13. The CDR3 DNA reads as TGTGCCAGCAGCTCGGACGTACTAGCGGGGGGGCCCGTTTCCTACGAGCAGTACTTC. This codes for CASSSDVLAGGPVSYEQYF.

The J gene is TRBJ2-5, the V gene TRBV5-4, with TRBD2 as a possible D gene (7 bases). The J call is doubtful: the DNA matches TRBJ2-7 better. CDR1 is SGHNT, CDR2 YYREEE, per germline (reference sequence). The CDR3 runs to 14 residues. CDR3 in amino acids: CASSSRGASGEQYF. As DNA, the CDR3 is TGTGCCAGCAGTTCCCGGGGGGCTTCCGGCGAGCAGTACTTC.

This clone was seen more than once but under ten times. This chain connects TRBV4-2 to TRBJ1-1, with TRBD1 as a possible D gene (5 bases). This CDR3 spans 15 amino acids. V was trimmed by 1 base and J by 0 bases, leaving 9 bases between them. Germline V gene lookup returns CDR1 LGHNA and CDR2 YNFKEQ. Written as DNA, the CDR3 is TGTGCCAGCAGCCAAGTATCAGGGTTGAACACTGAAGCTTTCTTT. Protein product: CASSQVSGLNTEAFF.

The gene calls are TRBV18 and TRBJ2-7, with 14 bases lining up with TRBD2. J lost 2 bases, V lost 4 bases, and 7 bases had no gene match. The CDR3 sequence is 17 residues long. CDR1 and CDR2 (germline): KGHSH, LQKENI. This CDR3 is CASSLMGTSGSTYEQYF. The CDR3 region has the DNA TGTGCCAGCTCACTCATGGGGACTAGCGGGAGCACCTACGAGCAGTACTTC.

The sample holds a few counts of this clone. The chain combines TRBV5-1 with TRBJ1-2, with D possibly being TRBD1 (5 bases). The CDR3 spans 15 residues. Per germline, CDR1 SGHRS and CDR2 YFSETQ. V lost 0 bases and J lost 3, with 12 bases in between. DNA for the CDR3: TGCGCCAGCAGCTTGGGGCCAGGGCAGGACTATGGCTACACCTTC. Amino acid sequence: CASSLGPGQDYGYTF.

J is TRBJ2-7 and V is TRBV7-9; the match to TRBD2 covers 12 bases. The CDR3 has 15 residues. The germline gives CDR1 SEHNR, CDR2 FQNEAQ (reference sequence). V shed 4 bases, J shed 3 bases, and the junction held 4 bases outside the gene matches. In DNA form, the CDR3 reads TGTGCCAGCAGCTCGGAGGGACTAGCGGGCTACGAGCAGTACTTC. It encodes CASSSEGLAGYEQYF.